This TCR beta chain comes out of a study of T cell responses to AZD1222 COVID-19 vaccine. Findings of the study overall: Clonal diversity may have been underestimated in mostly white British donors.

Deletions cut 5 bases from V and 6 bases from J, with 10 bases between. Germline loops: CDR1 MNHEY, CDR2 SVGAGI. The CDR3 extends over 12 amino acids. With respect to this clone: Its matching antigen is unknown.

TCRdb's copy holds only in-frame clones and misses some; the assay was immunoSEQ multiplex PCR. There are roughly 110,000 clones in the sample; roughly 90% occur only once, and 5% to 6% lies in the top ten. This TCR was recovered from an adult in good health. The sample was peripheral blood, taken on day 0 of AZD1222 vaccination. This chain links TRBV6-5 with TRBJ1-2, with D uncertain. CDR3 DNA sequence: TGTGCCAGCAGTCATCGGACTGATGGCTACACCTTC. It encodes CASSHRTDGYTF.